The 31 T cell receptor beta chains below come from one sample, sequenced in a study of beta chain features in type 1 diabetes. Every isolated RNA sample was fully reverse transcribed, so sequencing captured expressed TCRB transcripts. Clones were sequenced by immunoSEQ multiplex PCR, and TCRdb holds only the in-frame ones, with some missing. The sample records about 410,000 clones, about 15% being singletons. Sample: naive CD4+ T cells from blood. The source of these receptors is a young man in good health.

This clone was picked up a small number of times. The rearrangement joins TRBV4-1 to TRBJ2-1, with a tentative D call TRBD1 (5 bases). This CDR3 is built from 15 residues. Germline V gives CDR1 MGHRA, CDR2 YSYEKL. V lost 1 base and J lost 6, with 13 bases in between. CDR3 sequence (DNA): TGCGCCAGCAGCCAAGCACCTACAGGTCTCAATGAGCAGTTCTTC. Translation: CASSQAPTGLNEQFF.

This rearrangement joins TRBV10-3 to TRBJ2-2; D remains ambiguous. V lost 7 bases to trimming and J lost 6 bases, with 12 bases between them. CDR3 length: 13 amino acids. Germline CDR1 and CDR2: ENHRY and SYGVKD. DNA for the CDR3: TGTGCCATCACGGCGGATCACGCCGGGGAGCTGTTTTTT. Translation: CAITADHAGELFF.

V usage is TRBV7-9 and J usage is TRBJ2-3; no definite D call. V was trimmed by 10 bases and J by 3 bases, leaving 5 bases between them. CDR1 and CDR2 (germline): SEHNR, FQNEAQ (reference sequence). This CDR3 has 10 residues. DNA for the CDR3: TGTGCCACCGGAACAGATACGCAGTATTTT. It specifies CATGTDTQYF.

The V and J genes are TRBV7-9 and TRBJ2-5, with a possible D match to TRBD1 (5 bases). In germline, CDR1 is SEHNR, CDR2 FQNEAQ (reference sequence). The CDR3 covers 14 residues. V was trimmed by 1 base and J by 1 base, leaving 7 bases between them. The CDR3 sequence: CASSLGRVQETQYF. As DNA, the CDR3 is TGTGCCAGCAGCTTAGGCAGGGTCCAAGAGACCCAGTACTTC.

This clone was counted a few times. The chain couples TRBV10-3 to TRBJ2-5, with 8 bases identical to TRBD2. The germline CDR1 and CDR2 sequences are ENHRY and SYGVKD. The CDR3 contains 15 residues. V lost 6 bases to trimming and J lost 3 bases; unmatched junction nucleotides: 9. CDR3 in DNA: TGTGCCATCAGCCAGACTAGCGCCGGGAAAGAGACCCAGTACTTC. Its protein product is CAISQTSAGKETQYF.

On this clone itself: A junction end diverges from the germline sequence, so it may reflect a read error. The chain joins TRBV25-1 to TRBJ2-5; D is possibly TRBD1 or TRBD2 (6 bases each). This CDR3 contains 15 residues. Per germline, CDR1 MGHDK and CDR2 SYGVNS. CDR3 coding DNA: TGTTCCAGCAGTGATACGACCGGGGGCAAGAGTACCCAGTACTTC. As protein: CSSSDTTGGKSTQYF.

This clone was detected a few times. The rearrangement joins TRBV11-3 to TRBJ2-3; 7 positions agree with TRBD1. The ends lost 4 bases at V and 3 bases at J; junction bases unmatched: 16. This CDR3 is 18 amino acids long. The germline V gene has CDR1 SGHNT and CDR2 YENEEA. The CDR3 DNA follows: TGTGCCAGCAGCTCGACCTCTCTGAACAGGGGTAGAACAGATACGCAGTATTTT. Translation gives CASSSTSLNRGRTDTQYF.

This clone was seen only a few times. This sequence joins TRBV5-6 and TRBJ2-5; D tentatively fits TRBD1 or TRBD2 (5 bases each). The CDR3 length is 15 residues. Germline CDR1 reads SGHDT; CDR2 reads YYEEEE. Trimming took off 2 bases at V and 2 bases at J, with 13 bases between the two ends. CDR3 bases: TGTGCCAGCAGCTTACTGGGGACGGGACAAGAGACCCAGTACTTC. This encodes CASSLLGTGQETQYF.

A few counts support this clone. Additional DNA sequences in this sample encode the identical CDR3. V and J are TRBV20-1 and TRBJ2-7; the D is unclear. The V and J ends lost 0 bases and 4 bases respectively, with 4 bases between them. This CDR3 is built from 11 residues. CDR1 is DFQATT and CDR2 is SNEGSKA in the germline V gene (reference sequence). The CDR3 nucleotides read TGCAGTGCTAGAGATGCATACGAGCAGTACTTC. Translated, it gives CSARDAYEQYF.

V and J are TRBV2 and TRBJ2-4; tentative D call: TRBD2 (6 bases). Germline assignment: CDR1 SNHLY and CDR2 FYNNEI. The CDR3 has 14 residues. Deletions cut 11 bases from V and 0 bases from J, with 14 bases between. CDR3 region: CAGGIGGAKNIQYF. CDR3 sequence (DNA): TGTGCCGGGGGAATCGGGGGAGCCAAAAACATTCAGTACTTC.

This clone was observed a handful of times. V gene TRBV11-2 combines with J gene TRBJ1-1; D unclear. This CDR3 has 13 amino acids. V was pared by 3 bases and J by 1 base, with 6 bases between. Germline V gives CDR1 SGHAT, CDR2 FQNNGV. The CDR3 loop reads CASSFRRNTEAFF. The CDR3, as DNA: TGTGCCAGCAGCTTCCGTAGGAACACTGAAGCTTTCTTT. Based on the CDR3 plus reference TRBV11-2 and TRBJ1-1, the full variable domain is EAGVAQSPRYKIIEKRQSVAFWCNPISGHATLYWYQQILGQGPKLLIQFQNNGVVDDSQLPKDRFSAERLKGVDSTLKIQPAKLEDSAVYLCASSFRRNTEAFFGQGTRLTVV.

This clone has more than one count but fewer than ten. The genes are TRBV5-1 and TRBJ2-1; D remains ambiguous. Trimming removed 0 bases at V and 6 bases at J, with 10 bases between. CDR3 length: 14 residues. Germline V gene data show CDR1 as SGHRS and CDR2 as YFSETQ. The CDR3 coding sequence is TGCGCCAGCAGCTTGGGGCAGTTACTCAATGAGCAGTTCTTC. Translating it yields CASSLGQLLNEQFF.

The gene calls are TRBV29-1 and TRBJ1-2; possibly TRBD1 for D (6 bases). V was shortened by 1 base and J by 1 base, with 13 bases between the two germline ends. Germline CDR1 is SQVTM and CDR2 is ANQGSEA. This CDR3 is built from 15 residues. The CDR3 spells CSVEGAGDLNYGYTF. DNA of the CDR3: TGCAGCGTTGAAGGGGCAGGGGACCTTAACTATGGCTACACCTTC.

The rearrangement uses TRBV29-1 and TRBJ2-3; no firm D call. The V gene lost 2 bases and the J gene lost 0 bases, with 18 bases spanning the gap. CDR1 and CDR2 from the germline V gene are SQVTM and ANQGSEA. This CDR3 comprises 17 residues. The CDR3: CSVEKPLIISSTDTQYF. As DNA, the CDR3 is TGCAGCGTTGAAAAACCTCTAATAATTTCTAGCACAGATACGCAGTATTTT.

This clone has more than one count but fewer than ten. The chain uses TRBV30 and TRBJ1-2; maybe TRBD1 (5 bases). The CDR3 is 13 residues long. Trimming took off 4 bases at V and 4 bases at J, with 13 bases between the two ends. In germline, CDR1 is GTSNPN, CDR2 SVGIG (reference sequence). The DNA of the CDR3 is TGTGCCTGGATTTCTGGGGGTAGCTATGGCTACACCTTC. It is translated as CAWISGGSYGYTF.

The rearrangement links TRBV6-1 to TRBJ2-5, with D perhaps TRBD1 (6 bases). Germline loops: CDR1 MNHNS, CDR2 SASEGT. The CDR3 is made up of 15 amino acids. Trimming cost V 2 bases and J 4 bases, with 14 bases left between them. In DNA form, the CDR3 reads TGTGCCAGCAGTGAAAACCCGACAGGCGGAGAGACCCAGTACTTC. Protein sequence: CASSENPTGGETQYF.

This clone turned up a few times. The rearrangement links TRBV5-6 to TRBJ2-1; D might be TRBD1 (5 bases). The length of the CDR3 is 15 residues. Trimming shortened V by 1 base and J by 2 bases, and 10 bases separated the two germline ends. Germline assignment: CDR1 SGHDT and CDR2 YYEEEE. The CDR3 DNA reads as TGTGCCAGCAGCTTGTTGTTAGGGGCCTACAATGAGCAGTTCTTC. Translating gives CASSLLLGAYNEQFF.

CDR3 amino acids: CASSPLHGDPGETQYF. In DNA form, the CDR3 reads TGTGCCAGCTCACCACTTCACGGGGACCCGGGAGAGACCCAGTACTTC. The chain uses TRBV18 and TRBJ2-5, with D possibly being TRBD1 or TRBD2 (5 bases each). The CDR3 has 16 amino acids. Germline CDR1 KGHSH, CDR2 LQKENI. V lost 1 base, J lost 4 bases, and 16 bases lay in between.

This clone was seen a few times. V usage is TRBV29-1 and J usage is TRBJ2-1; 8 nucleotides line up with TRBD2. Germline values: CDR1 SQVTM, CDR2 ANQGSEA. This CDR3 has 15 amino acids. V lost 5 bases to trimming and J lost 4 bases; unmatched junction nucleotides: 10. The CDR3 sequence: CSVIRGTRGYNEQFF. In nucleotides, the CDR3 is TGCAGCGTTATACGCGGGACTAGGGGATACAATGAGCAGTTCTTC.

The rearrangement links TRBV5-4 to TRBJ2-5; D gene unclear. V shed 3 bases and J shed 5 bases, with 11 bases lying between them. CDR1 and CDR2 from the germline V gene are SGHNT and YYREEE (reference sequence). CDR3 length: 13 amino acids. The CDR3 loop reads CASSSEVFETQYF. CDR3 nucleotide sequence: TGTGCCAGCAGCTCAGAGGTTTTCGAGACCCAGTACTTC.

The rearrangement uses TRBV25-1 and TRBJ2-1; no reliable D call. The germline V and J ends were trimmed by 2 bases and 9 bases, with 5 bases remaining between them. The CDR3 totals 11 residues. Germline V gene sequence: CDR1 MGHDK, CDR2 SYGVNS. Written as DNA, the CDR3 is TGTGCCAGCAGTGAAATTCGTGAGCAGTTCTTC. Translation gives CASSEIREQFF.

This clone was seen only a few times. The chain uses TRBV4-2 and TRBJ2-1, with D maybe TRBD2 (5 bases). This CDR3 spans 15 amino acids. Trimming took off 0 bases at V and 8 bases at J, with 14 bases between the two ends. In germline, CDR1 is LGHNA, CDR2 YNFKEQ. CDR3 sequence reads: CASSQDSVPRDEQFF. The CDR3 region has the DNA TGTGCCAGCAGCCAAGATTCTGTTCCGCGGGATGAGCAGTTCTTC.

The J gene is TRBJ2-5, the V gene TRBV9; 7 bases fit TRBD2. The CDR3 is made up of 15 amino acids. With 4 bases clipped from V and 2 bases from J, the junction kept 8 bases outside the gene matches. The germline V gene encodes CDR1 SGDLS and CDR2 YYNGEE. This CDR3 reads CASSPLGGGQETQYF. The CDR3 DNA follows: TGTGCCAGCAGCCCGCTCGGCGGGGGTCAAGAGACCCAGTACTTC.

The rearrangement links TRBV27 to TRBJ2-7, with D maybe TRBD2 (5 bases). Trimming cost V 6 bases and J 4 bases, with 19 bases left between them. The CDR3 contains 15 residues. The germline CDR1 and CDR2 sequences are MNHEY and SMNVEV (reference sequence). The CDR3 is CASRLDGIRTYEQYF. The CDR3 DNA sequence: TGTGCCAGCAGACTAGACGGGATACGAACATACGAGCAGTACTTC.

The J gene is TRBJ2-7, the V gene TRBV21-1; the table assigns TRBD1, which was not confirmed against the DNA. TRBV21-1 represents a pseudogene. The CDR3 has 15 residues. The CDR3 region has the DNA TGTGCCAGCAGCATTCTGGCCGGGACAGCTGACGAGCAGTACGTC. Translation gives CASSILAGTADEQYV.

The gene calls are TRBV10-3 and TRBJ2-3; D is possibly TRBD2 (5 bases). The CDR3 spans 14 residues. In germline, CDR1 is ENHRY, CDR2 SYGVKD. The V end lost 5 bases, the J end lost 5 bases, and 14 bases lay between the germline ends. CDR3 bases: TGTGCCATCAGTCCTTCGGGGAGCGGAGATACGCAGTATTTT. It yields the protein CAISPSGSGDTQYF.

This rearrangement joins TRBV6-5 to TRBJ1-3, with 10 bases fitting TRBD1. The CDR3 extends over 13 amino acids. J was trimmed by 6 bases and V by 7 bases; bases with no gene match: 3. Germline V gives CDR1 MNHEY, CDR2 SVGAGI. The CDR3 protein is CASNRQGANTIYF. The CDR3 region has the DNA TGTGCCAGCAACAGACAGGGGGCAAACACCATATATTTT.

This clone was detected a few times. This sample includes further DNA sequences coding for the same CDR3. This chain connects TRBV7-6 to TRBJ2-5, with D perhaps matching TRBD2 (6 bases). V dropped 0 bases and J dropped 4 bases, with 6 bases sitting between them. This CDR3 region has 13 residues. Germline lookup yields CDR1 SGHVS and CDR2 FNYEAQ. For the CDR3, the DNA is TGTGCCAGCAGCTTAGCCGGGGGAGAGACCCAGTACTTC. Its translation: CASSLAGGETQYF.

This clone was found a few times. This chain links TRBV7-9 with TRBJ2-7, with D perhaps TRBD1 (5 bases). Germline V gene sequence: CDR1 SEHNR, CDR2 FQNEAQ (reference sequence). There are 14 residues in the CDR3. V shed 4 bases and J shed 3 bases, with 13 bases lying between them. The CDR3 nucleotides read TGTGCCAGCAGCTCTTTCCGCAGGGACTACGAGCAGTACTTC. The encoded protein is CASSSFRRDYEQYF.

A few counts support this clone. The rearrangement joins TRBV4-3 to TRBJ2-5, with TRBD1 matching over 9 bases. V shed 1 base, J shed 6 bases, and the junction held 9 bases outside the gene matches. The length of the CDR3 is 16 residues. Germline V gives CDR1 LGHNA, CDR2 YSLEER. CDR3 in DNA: TGCGCCAGCAGCCAAGGCGCGGGACAGGGTGAACAGACCCAGTACTTC. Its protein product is CASSQGAGQGEQTQYF.

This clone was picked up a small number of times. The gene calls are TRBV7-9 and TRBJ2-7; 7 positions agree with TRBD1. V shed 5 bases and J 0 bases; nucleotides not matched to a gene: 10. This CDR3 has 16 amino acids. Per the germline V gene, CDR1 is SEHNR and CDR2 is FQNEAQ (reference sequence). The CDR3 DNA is TGTGCCAGCAGCCCCAACAGGGGCCCGAGCTCCTACGAGCAGTACTTC. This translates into CASSPNRGPSSYEQYF. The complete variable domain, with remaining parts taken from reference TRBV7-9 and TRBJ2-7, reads DTGVSQNPRHKITKRGQNVTFRCDPISEHNRLYWYRQTLGQGPEFLTYFQNEAQLEKSRLLSDRFSAERPKGSFSTLEIQRTEQGDSAMYLCASSPNRGPSSYEQYFGPGTRLTVT.